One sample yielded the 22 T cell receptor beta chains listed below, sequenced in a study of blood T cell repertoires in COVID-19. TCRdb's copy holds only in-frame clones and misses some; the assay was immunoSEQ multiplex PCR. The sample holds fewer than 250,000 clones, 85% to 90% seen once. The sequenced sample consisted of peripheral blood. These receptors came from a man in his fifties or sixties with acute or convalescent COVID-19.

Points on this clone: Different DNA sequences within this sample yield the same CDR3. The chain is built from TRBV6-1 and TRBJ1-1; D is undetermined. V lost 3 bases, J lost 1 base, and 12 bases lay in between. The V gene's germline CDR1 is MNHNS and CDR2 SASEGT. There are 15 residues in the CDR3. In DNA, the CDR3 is TGTGCCAGCAGTGACCCAGGACGGGGGAACACTGAAGCTTTCTTT. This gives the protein CASSDPGRGNTEAFF.

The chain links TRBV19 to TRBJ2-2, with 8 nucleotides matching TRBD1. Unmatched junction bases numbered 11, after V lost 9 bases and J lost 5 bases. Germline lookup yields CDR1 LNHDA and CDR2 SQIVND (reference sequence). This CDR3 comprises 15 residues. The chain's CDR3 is CASRARDRNTGELFF. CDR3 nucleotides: TGTGCCAGCCGGGCGCGGGACAGGAATACCGGGGAGCTGTTTTTT. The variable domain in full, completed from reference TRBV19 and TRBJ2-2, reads DGGITQSPKYLFRKEGQNVTLSCEQNLNHDAMYWYRQDPGQGLRLIYYSQIVNDFQKGDIAEGYSVSREKKESFPLTVTSAQKNPTAFYLCASRARDRNTGELFFGEGSRLTVL.

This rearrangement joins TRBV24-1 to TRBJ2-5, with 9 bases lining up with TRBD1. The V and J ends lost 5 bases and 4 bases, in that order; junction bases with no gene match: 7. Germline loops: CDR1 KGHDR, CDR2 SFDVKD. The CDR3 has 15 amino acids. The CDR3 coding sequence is TGTGCCACCAGTGCTGGAGGACAGGGGAGAGAGACCCAGTACTTC. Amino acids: CATSAGGQGRETQYF.

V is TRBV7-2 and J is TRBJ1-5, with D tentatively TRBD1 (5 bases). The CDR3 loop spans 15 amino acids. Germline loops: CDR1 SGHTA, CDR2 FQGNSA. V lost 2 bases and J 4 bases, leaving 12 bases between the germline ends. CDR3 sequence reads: CASSLFRGENQPQHF. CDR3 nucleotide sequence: TGTGCCAGCAGCTTATTTCGGGGGGAAAATCAGCCCCAGCATTTT.

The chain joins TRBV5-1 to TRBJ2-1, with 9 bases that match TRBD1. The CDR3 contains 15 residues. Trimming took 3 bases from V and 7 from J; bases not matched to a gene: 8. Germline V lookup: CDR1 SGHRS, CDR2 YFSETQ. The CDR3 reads CASSSMGQGRNEQFF. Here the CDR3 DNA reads TGCGCCAGCAGCTCCATGGGACAGGGTCGTAATGAGCAGTTCTTC.

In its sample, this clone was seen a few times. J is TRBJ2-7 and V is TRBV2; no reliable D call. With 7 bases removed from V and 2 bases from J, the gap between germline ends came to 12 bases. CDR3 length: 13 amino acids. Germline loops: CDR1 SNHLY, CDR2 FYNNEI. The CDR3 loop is CASMAAFTYEQYF. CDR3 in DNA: TGTGCCAGCATGGCAGCGTTCACCTACGAGCAGTACTTC. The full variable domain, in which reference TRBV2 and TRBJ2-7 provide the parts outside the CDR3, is EPEVTQTPSHQVTQMGQEVILRCVPISNHLYFYWYRQILGQKVEFLVSFYNNEISEKSEIFDDQFSVERPDGSNFTLKIRSTKLEDSAMYFCASMAAFTYEQYFGPGTRLTVT.

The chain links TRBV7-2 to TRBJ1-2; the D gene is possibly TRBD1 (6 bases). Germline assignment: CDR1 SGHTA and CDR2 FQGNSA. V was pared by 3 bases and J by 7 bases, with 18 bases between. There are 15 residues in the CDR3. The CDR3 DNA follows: TGTGCCAGCAGCTTCGATATCACGGGGGGCTTTGGCTACACCTTC. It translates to CASSFDITGGFGYTF.

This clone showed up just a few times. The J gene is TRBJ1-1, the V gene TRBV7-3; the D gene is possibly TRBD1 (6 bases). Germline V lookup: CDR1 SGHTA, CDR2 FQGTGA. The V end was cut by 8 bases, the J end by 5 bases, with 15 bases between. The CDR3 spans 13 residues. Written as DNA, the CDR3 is TGTGCCAGCGGCTACTTCCAGGGGACTGAAGCTTTCTTT. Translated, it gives CASGYFQGTEAFF. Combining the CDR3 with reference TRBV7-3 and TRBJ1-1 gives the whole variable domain GAGVSQTPSNKVTEKGKYVELRCDPISGHTALYWYRQSLGQGPEFLIYFQGTGAADDSGLPNDRFFAVRPEGSVSTLKIQRTERGDSAVYLCASGYFQGTEAFFGQGTRLTVV.

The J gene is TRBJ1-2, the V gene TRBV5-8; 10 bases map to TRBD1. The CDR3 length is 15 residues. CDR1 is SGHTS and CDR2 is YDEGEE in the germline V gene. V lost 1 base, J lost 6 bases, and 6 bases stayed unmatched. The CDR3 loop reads CASSLKTGGKDGYTF. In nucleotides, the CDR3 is TGTGCCAGCAGCTTGAAGACAGGGGGCAAGGATGGCTACACCTTC.

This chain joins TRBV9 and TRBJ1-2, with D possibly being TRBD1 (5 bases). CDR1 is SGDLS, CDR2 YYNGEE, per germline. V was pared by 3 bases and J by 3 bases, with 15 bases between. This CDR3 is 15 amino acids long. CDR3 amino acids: CASSAPGNLYYGYTF. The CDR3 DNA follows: TGTGCCAGCAGCGCACCAGGGAATCTGTACTATGGCTACACCTTC.

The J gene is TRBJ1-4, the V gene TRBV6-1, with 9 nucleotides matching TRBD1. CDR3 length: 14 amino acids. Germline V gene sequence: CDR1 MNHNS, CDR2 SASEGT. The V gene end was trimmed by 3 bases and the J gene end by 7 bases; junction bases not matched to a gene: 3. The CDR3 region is CASSEGTGREKLFF. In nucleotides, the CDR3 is TGTGCCAGCAGTGAGGGGACAGGGCGTGAAAAACTGTTTTTT.

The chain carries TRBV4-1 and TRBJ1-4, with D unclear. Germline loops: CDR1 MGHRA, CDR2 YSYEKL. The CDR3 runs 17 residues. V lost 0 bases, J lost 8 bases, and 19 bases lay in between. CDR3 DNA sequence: TGCGCCAGCAGCCAAGATCCGCACAGCAGCACGGGGGAAAAACTGTTTTTT. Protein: CASSQDPHSSTGEKLFF.

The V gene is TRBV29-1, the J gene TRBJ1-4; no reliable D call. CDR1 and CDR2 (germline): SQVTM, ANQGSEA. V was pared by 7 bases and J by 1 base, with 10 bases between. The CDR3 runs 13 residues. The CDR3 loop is CSASGLTNEKLFF. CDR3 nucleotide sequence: TGCAGCGCCTCCGGGTTAACTAATGAAAAACTGTTTTTT.

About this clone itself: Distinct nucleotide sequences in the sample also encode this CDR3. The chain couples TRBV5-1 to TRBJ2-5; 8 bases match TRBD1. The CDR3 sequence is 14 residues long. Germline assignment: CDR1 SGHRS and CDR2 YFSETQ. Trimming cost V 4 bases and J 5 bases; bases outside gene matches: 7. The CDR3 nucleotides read TGCGCCAGCAGCACAGGACAGGGACAGGAGACCCAGTACTTC. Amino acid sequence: CASSTGQGQETQYF.

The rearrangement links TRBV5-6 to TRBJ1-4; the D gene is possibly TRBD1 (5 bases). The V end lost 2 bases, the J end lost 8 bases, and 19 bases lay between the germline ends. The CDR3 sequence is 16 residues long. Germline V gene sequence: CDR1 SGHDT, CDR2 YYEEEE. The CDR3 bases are TGTGCCAGCAGCTTAATGCTAGGGGTCAAGACGGAAAAACTGTTTTTT. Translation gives CASSLMLGVKTEKLFF.

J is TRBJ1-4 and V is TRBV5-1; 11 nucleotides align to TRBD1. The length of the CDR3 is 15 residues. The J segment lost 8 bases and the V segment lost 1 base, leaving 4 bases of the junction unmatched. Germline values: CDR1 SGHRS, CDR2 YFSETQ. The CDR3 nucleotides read TGCGCCAGCAGCTTGTCCTGGGACAGGGGGGAAAAACTGTTTTTT. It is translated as CASSLSWDRGEKLFF.

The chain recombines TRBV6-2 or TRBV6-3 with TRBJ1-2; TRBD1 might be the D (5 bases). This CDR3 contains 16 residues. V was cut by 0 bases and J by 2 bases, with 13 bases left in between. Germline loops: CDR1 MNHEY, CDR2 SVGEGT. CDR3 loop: CASSYSNSGVNYGYTF. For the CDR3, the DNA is TGTGCCAGCAGTTACTCGAATTCGGGGGTAAACTATGGCTACACCTTC.

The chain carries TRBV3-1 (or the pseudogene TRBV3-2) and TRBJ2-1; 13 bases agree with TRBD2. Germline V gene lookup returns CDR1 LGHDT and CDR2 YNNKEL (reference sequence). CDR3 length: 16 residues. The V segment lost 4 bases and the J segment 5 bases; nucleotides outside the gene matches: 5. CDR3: CASSRWGTSGNNEQFF. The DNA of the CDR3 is TGTGCCAGCAGCCGCTGGGGGACTAGCGGGAACAATGAGCAGTTCTTC.

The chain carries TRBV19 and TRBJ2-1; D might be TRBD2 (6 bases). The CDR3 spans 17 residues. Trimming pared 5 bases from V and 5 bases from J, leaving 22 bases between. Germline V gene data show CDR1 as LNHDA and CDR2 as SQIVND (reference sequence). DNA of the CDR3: TGTGCCAGTAGTCTGGAGGCCGGAGGGACCTTTCACAATGAGCAGTTCTTC. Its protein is CASSLEAGGTFHNEQFF.

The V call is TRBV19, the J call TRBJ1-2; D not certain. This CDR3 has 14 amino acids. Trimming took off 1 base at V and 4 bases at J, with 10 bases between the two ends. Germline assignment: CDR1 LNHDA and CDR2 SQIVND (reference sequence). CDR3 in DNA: TGTGCCAGTAGTATAGGAGTCCGGGGCTATGGCTACACCTTC. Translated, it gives CASSIGVRGYGYTF.

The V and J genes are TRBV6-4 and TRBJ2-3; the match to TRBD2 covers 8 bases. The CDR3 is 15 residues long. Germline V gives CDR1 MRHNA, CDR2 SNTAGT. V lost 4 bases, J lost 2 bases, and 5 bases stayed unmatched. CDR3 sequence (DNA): TGTGCCAGCAGTGTGGGCGGGGGGCTCACAGATACGCAGTATTTT. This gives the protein CASSVGGGLTDTQYF.

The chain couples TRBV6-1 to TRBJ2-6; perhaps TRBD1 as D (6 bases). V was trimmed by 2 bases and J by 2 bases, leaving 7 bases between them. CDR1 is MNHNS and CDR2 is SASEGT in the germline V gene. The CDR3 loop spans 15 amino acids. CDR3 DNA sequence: TGTGCCAGCAGTGAATGGGGGCCTGGGGCCAACGTCCTGACTTTC. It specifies CASSEWGPGANVLTF.